One and the same sample provided the 2 T cell receptor beta chains below, sequenced in a study of cytomegalovirus exposure and HLA in healthy donors. PCR primers comprised 60 Vbeta and 13 Jbeta primers. The table came from immunoSEQ multiplex PCR; TCRdb's copy has only in-frame clones and leaves some out. The table shows about 130,000 clones, with 65% to 90% occurring only once. The material sequenced was PBMCs. These receptors all come from a man aged 18-30 years in good health and CMV-seronegative.

V and J are TRBV10-3 and TRBJ1-1; 8 bases are a match to TRBD1. V trimming: 6 bases; J trimming: 5 bases; junction bases outside the gene matches: 8. The CDR3 loop spans 14 amino acids. CDR1 and CDR2 from the germline V gene are ENHRY and SYGVKD. CDR3 in amino acids: CAIRQGADGTEAFF. CDR3 coding DNA: TGTGCCATCAGGCAGGGGGCGGACGGTACTGAAGCTTTCTTT.

This clone has more than one count but fewer than ten. The chain joins TRBV6-6 to TRBJ1-1; maybe TRBD1 (6 bases). Trimming cost V 6 bases and J 4 bases, with 12 bases left between them. The CDR3 consists of 13 residues. Germline V gene lookup returns CDR1 MNHNY and CDR2 SVGAGI (reference sequence). The DNA of the CDR3 is TGTGCCAGCAGACCCGGGACATCCACTGAAGCTTTCTTT. Amino acids: CASRPGTSTEAFF.